This T cell receptor (beta chain) is drawn from a study of blood T cells in healthy people across ages. Study at large: When template switching was applied, about one barcoded beta molecule was captured per two T cells. Findings of the study overall: As age increased, TCR beta diversity per million T cells fell in a roughly linear fashion.

After removal of 8 bases from V and 0 bases from J, the junction contained 4 bases not matched to a gene. CDR3 length: 13 amino acids. About 9.9 milliliters of peripheral blood were drawn from each donor. A few counts support this clonotype. Its target is not known. The authors ran a second PCR of 7 to 11 cycles using a sample-barcoded 5' primer and a J-beta primer mix. Every cDNA molecule bore a tag from a template-switch adaptor containing 12 random nucleotides. TCRdb passed the 5' RACE reads through MiXCR, listing each CDR3 protein once. The sample carries roughly 500,000 distinct CDR3 sequences, 25% to 30% recorded once.

Input material: blood. The chain employs TRBV12-3 or TRBV12-4 and TRBJ2-7; 7 nucleotides match TRBD1. This TCR was recovered from a woman in her 70s in good health. Here the CDR3 reads CASRGQDSYEQYF. DNA of the CDR3: TGTGCCAGCCGCGGACAGGACTCCTACGAGCAGTACTTC.